Given below is one TCR beta chain in context. Its antigen remains unknown. Looked up from germline, CDR1 is SGHNT and CDR2 is YYREEE (reference sequence). This CDR3 has 16 residues. V gave up 2 bases and J gave up 3 bases, with 15 bases separating them. These data come from a study of cytomegalovirus exposure and HLA in healthy donors. Study results and limitations: Clonal expansion was found to be greater in HLA-associated TCR beta chains than in equally common others in a later analysis.

Both 60 Vbeta primers and 13 Jbeta primers went into the PCR. Profiled with immunoSEQ multiplex PCR; TCRdb holds only in-frame clones, not every one. The clone table shows about 130,000 clones, with the ten largest holding roughly 2%. V gene TRBV5-4 combines with J gene TRBJ2-4, with D maybe TRBD2 (5 bases). The sample taken for sequencing was PBMCs. The sequence came from an older woman in good health and CMV-seronegative. CDR3 amino acids: CASSLNLPLGKNIQYF. CDR3 in DNA: TGTGCCAGCAGCTTAAATCTCCCACTAGGCAAAAACATTCAGTACTTC.